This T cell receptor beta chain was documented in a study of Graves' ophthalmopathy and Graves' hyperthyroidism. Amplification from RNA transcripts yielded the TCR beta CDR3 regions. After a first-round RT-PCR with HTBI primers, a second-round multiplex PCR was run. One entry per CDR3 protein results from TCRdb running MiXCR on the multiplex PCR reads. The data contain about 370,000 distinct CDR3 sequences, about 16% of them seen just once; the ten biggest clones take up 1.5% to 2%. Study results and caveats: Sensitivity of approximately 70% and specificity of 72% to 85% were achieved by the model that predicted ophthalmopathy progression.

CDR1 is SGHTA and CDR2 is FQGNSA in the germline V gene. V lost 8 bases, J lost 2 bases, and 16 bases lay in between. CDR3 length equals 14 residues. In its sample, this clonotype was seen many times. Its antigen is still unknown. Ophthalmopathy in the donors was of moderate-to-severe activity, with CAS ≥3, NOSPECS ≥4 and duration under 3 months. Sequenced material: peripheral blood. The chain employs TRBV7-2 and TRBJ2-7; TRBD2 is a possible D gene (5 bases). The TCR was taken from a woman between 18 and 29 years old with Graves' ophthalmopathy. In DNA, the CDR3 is TGTGCCAGCCGGGTCGCTTTCGGGACCTACGAGCAGTACTTC. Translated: CASRVAFGTYEQYF.